The 21 T cell receptor beta chains below were found in one sample sequenced in a study of T cells in Graves' hyperthyroidism and ophthalmopathy (dated by TCRdb to between 2018 and 2021). Receptor libraries were prepared by multiplex PCR. These reads were obtained on an Illumina HiSeq 2000. The TCR beta CDR3 regions were amplified from the RNA transcripts. A first-round RT-PCR of the TCR CDR3 used the HTBI primer set with the Qiagen OneStep RT-PCR kit. Using fastp at Q25 and MiXCR, TCRdb reprocessed the public reads and kept productive beta chains. Every CDR3 protein is listed once, alongside the most common genes and DNA of its rows. The sample profile shows over 400,000 distinct CDR3 sequences; 20% to 25% of them were found once. 45% to 50% of the sample lies in the top ten. Sequenced: blood. These receptor sequences come from a woman in her sixties or seventies with Graves' ophthalmopathy.

This rearrangement joins TRBV12-3 or TRBV12-4 to TRBJ2-5, with 7 bases that match TRBD2. The V and J ends lost 7 bases and 5 bases, in that order; junction bases with no gene match: 7. The CDR3 is 13 residues long. This CDR3 reads CASTGGRWETQYF. DNA for the CDR3: TGTGCCAGCACTGGCGGGAGATGGGAGACCCAGTACTTC.

This chain joins TRBV27 and TRBJ1-2, with D uncertain. The CDR3 is 13 amino acids. V lost 3 bases and J 6 bases, leaving 11 bases between the germline ends. CDR1 and CDR2 from the germline V gene are MNHEY and SMNVEV (reference sequence). The CDR3 DNA reads as TGTGCCAGCAGTTTCTCAGGTCAAGATGGCTACACCTTC. Translating gives CASSFSGQDGYTF.

The chain couples TRBV7-6 to TRBJ2-6; 7 bases are shared with TRBD1. Trimming took 5 bases from V and 4 from J; bases not matched to a gene: 5. The CDR3 is 15 residues long. Per the germline V gene, CDR1 is SGHVS and CDR2 is FNYEAQ. CDR3 sequence reads: CASSQQGRGANVLTF. The CDR3 bases are TGTGCCAGCAGCCAACAGGGGAGAGGGGCCAACGTCCTGACTTTC.

V and J are TRBV5-1 and TRBJ1-1; tentative D call: TRBD1 (6 bases). Germline loops: CDR1 SGHRS, CDR2 YFSETQ. The V end was cut by 3 bases, the J end by 3 bases, with 12 bases between. The CDR3 is 14 amino acids. CDR3 loop: CASSSQGPHTEAFF. The DNA of the CDR3 is TGCGCCAGCAGCTCGCAGGGGCCTCACACTGAAGCTTTCTTT.

The sample holds many counts of this clonotype. The CDR3, as DNA: TGCAGTGCTGCCTCAGGGGGGATGGAGACCCAGTACTTC. This codes for CSAASGGMETQYF. V and J are TRBV20-1 and TRBJ2-5, with D possibly matching TRBD1 (7 bases). V lost 5 bases to trimming and J lost 5 bases, with 15 bases between them. CDR3 length: 13 amino acids. The germline V gene encodes CDR1 DFQATT and CDR2 SNEGSKA (reference sequence).

This clonotype was detected a few times. The rearrangement links TRBV29-1 to TRBJ2-1; no firm D call. The CDR3 consists of 11 residues. Looked up from germline, CDR1 is SQVTM and CDR2 is ANQGSEA. V lost 3 bases, J lost 6 bases, and 6 bases lay in between. The CDR3 DNA sequence: TGCAGCGTTGACCAGTTCAATGAGCAGTTCTTC. Protein product: CSVDQFNEQFF.

This clonotype was recorded many times. The chain is built from TRBV28 and TRBJ2-3, with 9 bases matching TRBD1. The V gene's germline CDR1 is MDHEN and CDR2 SYDVKM. The CDR3 spans 17 residues. The ends lost 3 bases at V and 0 bases at J; junction bases unmatched: 7. For the CDR3, the DNA is TGTGCCAGCAGTTTTTTGGGACAGGGAGTTAGCACAGATACGCAGTATTTT. The encoded protein is CASSFLGQGVSTDTQYF.

This clonotype was detected only a few times. The chain employs TRBV12-3 or TRBV12-4 and TRBJ2-7; 11 bases align to TRBD2. Trimming removed 6 bases from V and 4 bases from J; junction bases left unmatched: 8. The CDR3 runs to 15 residues. The chain's CDR3 is CASRAGTSGSYEQYF. The DNA of the CDR3 is TGTGCCAGCAGAGCCGGGACTAGCGGCTCTTACGAGCAGTACTTC.

This chain joins TRBV12-3 or TRBV12-4 and TRBJ2-2; TRBD2 agrees at 9 bases. This CDR3 is 15 amino acids long. The J segment lost 2 bases and the V segment lost 6 bases, leaving 4 bases of the junction unmatched. The CDR3 nucleotides are TGTGCCAGCAGATATAGCGGGGGAAACACCGGGGAGCTGTTTTTT. It translates to CASRYSGGNTGELFF.

This clonotype appeared many times. The chain recombines TRBV7-3 with TRBJ2-7; the match to TRBD1 covers 7 bases. The trim removed 5 bases at V and 2 bases at J, leaving 9 bases unmatched. This CDR3 has 15 amino acids. CDR1 SGHTA and CDR2 FQGTGA come from the germline V gene. The CDR3 spells CASSPKGQTAYEQYF. The CDR3 DNA sequence: TGTGCCAGCAGCCCTAAGGGACAGACAGCCTACGAGCAGTACTTC.

This clonotype turned up a few times. This chain uses TRBV7-2 with TRBJ1-6, with TRBD1 identical over 8 bases. Germline CDR1 and CDR2: SGHTA and FQGNSA. After removal of 2 bases from V and 6 bases from J, the junction contained 6 bases not matched to a gene. There are 16 residues in the CDR3. CDR3 sequence reads: CASSLTPTGGNSPLHF. Written as DNA, the CDR3 is TGTGCCAGCAGCTTAACCCCAACAGGGGGTAATTCACCCCTCCACTTT.

The chain combines TRBV30 with TRBJ2-7; tentatively, D is TRBD1 or TRBD2 (6 bases each). Germline CDR1 reads GTSNPN; CDR2 reads SVGIG (reference sequence). Trimming pared 5 bases from V and 6 bases from J, leaving 11 bases between. The CDR3 is 11 amino acids. The CDR3, as DNA: TGTGCCTGGGCGGGACATTCCGAGCAGTACTTC. Its protein is CAWAGHSEQYF.

This clonotype was seen ten or more times. The V call is TRBV20-1, the J call TRBJ2-5, with 7 bases lining up with TRBD1. V dropped 5 bases and J dropped 1; count of bases not matched to a gene: 4. There are 13 residues in the CDR3. The V gene's germline CDR1 is DFQATT and CDR2 SNEGSKA (reference sequence). The CDR3 nucleotides read TGCAGTGCTTCCCGGACAGGCCAAGAGACCCAGTACTTC. Encoded protein: CSASRTGQETQYF.

This clonotype has a count of ten or more. The chain combines TRBV7-2 with TRBJ2-3; D call uncertain. This CDR3 spans 14 amino acids. Per germline, CDR1 SGHTA and CDR2 FQGNSA. V lost 2 bases and J 0 bases, leaving 6 bases between the germline ends. The CDR3 sequence is CASSLLDSTDTQYF. The DNA for the CDR3 is TGTGCCAGCAGCTTATTAGACAGCACAGATACGCAGTATTTT.

This clonotype was observed at least ten times. This chain joins TRBV7-2 and TRBJ2-1, with 11 bases aligning to TRBD1. The V and J ends lost 1 base and 3 bases, in that order; junction bases with no gene match: 2. This CDR3 spans 16 amino acids. Germline CDR1 SGHTA, CDR2 FQGNSA. The CDR3 DNA reads as TGTGCCAGCAGCTTAGAGGGGACAGGGGGCTACAATGAGCAGTTCTTC. This sequence encodes CASSLEGTGGYNEQFF.

The chain employs TRBV20-1 and TRBJ1-4; 7 positions match TRBD1. The J segment lost 5 bases and the V segment lost 5 bases, leaving 8 bases of the junction unmatched. The germline V gene encodes CDR1 DFQATT and CDR2 SNEGSKA (reference sequence). The CDR3 sequence is 14 residues long. The CDR3 loop is CSADSGQANEKLFF. The CDR3 region has the DNA TGCAGTGCTGACTCTGGACAGGCAAATGAAAAACTGTTTTTT.

The chain joins TRBV5-1 to TRBJ2-3, with D possibly matching TRBD1 (6 bases). Germline-derived CDR1 and CDR2 are SGHRS and YFSETQ. The CDR3 runs to 16 residues. Trimming pared 6 bases from V and 0 bases from J, leaving 17 bases between. CDR3 coding DNA: TGCGCCAGCAAGGAAGGGGGTACCCCTAGCACAGATACGCAGTATTTT. This encodes CASKEGGTPSTDTQYF.

This clonotype showed up just a few times. The chain employs TRBV3-1 and TRBJ1-2, with D possibly matching TRBD1 (5 bases). CDR3 size: 12 residues. V was trimmed by 0 bases and J by 8 bases, leaving 7 bases between them. The germline V gene has CDR1 LGHDT and CDR2 YNNKEL (reference sequence). CDR3 protein: CASSQDGGGYTF. CDR3 nucleotides: TGTGCCAGCAGCCAAGATGGGGGAGGCTACACCTTC.

This clonotype was seen many times. This rearrangement joins TRBV3-1 to TRBJ1-1, with D perhaps matching TRBD1 (5 bases). Germline V gene data show CDR1 as LGHDT and CDR2 as YNNKEL (reference sequence). V was trimmed by 2 bases and J by 5 bases, leaving 12 bases between them. This CDR3 region has 14 residues. The CDR3 loop reads CASSQSGGRTEAFF. The CDR3 coding sequence is TGTGCCAGCAGCCAATCTGGGGGAAGGACTGAAGCTTTCTTT.

At least ten counts were recorded for this clonotype. The chain joins TRBV6-1 to TRBJ1-5; D is perhaps TRBD1 (5 bases). The CDR3 runs to 13 residues. V was trimmed by 6 bases and J by 4 bases, leaving 10 bases between them. Germline-derived CDR1 and CDR2 are MNHNS and SASEGT. CDR3 protein: CASRQDGNQPQHF. In DNA, the CDR3 is TGTGCCAGCAGACAGGACGGGAATCAGCCCCAGCATTTT.

This clonotype was observed once. A much larger clone sits a single nucleotide away, making a read error possible. This chain links TRBV20-1 with TRBJ2-1; D is possibly TRBD2 (5 bases). The CDR3 runs 13 residues. Germline CDR1 and CDR2: DFQATT and SNEGSKA (reference sequence). The CDR3 sequence is CSARGLAGNGQFF. DNA of the CDR3: TGCAGTGCTAGGGGCCTAGCAGGCAATGGGCAGTTCTTC.